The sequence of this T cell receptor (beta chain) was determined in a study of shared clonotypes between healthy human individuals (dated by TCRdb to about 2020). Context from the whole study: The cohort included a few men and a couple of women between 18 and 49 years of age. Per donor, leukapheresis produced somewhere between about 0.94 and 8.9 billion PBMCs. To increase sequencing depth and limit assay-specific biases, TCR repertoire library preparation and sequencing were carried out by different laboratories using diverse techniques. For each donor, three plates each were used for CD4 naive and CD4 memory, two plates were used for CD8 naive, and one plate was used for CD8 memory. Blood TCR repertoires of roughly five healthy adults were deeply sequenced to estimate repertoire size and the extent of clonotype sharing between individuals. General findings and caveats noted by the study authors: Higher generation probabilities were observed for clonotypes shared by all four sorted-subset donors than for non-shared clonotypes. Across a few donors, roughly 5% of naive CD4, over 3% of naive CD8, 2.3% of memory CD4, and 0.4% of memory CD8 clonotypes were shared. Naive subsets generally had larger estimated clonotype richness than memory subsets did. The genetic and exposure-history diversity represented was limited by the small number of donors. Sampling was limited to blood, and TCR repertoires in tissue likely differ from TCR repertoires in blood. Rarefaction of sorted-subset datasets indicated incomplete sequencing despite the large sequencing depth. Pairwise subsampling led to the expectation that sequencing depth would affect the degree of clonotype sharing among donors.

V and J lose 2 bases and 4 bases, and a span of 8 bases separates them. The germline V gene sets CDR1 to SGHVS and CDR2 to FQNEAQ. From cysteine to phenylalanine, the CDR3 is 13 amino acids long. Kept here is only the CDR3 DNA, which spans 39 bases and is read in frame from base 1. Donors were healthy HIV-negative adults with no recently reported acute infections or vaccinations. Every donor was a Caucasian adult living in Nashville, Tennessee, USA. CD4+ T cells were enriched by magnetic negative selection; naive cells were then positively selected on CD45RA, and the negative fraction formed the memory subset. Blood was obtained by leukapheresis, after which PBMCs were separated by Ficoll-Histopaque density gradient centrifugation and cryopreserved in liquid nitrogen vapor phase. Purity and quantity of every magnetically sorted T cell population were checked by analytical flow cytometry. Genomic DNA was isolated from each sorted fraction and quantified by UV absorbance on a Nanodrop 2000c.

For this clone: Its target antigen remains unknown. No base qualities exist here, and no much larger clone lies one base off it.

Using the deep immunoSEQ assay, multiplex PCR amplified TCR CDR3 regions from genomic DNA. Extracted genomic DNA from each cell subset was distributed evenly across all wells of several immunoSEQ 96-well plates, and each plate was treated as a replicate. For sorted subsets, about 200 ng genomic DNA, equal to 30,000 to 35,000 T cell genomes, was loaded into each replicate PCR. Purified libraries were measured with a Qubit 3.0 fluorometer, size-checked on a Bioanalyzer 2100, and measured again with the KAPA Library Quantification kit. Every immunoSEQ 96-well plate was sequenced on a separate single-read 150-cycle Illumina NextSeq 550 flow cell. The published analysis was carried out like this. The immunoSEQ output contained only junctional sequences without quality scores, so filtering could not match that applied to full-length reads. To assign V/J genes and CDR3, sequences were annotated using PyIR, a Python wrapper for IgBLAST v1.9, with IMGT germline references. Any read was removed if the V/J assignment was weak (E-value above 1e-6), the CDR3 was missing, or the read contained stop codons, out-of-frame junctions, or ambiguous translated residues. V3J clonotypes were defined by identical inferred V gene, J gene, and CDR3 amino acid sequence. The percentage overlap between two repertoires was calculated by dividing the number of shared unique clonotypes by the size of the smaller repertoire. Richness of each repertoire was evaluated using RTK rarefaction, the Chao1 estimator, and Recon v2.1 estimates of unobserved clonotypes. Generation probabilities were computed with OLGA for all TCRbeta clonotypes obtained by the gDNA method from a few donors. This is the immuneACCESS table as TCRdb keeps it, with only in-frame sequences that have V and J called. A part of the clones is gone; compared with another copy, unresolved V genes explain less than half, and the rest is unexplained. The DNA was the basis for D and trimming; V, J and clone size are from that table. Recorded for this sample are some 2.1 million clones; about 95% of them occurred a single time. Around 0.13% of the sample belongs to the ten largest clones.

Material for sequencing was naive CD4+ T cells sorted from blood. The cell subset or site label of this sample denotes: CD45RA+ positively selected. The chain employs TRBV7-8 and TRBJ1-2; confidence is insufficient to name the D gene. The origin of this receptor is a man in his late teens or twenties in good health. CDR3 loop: CASSLQAGYGYTF. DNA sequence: TGTGCCAGCAGCTTACAGGCGGGCTATGGCTACACCTTC.